One TCR beta chain is described in this entry. Amplification used 60 Vbeta primers and 13 Jbeta primers. Profiling relied on immunoSEQ multiplex PCR, and the TCRdb table lists in-frame clones only, not all of them. The sample carries about 190,000 clones, roughly 80% recorded once. This entry comes from a study of cytomegalovirus exposure and HLA in healthy donors. The receptor's source is a woman aged 25 to 45 in good health and CMV-seropositive. The sample comprised PBMCs.

CDR3 DNA: TGTGCCAGCAGCTTAGATTCTACGGACACCATATATTTT. This encodes CASSLDSTDTIYF. The chain recombines TRBV7-8 with TRBJ1-3; D remains unclear. CDR1 is SGHVS, CDR2 FQNEAQ, per germline. V lost 1 base, J lost 8 bases, and 9 bases lay in between. The CDR3 sequence is 13 residues long.